The rows below give T cell receptor beta chains drawn from one sample of a study of blood T cell repertoires in COVID-19. Sequencing was performed with immunoSEQ multiplex PCR; in TCRdb, only in-frame clones are kept and a portion is missing. The sample lists more than 350,000 clones; roughly 84% were seen once. The specimen sequenced was PBMCs or T cells enriched from blood (not recorded which). These receptors were obtained from a woman aged 18-29 years who had been exposed to COVID-19. CDR3s include the opening cysteine and the closing phenylalanine or tryptophan. Fields, in order: V gene, J gene, CDR3 protein.

V gene: TRBV7-2; J gene: TRBJ2-3; CDR3 protein: CASSFGLAATDTQYF
V gene: TRBV28; J gene: TRBJ2-7; CDR3 protein: CASSSPGQGDYEQYF
V gene: TRBV5-1; J gene: TRBJ1-4; CDR3 protein: CASSLSGQGYEKLFF
V gene: TRBV5-1; J gene: TRBJ1-4; CDR3 protein: CASSFGGLGTNEKLFF
V gene: TRBV5-6; J gene: TRBJ1-2; CDR3 protein: CASSPPRQGLDGNGYTF
V gene: TRBV6-5; J gene: TRBJ2-5; CDR3 protein: CASQREGGGGQTQYF
V gene: TRBV15; J gene: TRBJ1-5; CDR3 protein: CATSRYTGVNQPQHF
V gene: TRBV13; J gene: TRBJ2-1; CDR3 protein: CASSPRGEVDNEQFF
V gene: TRBV11-2; J gene: TRBJ2-7; CDR3 protein: CASSPIRDSSYEQYF
V gene: TRBV24-1; J gene: TRBJ1-3; CDR3 protein: CATSDAREPGNTIYF
V gene: TRBV27; J gene: TRBJ1-5; CDR3 protein: CASSSPGQGNQPQHF
V gene: TRBV3-1/TRBV3-2; J gene: TRBJ1-2; CDR3 protein: CASSQALQANYGYTF
V gene: TRBV11-2; J gene: TRBJ2-3; CDR3 protein: CASSLGAGASDTQYF
V gene: TRBV11-3; J gene: TRBJ2-2; CDR3 protein: CASSRRQGGPGELFF
V gene: TRBV30; J gene: TRBJ1-6; CDR3 protein: CAWMGTLGSPLHF
V gene: TRBV6-5; J gene: TRBJ2-7; CDR3 protein: CASSDPGQGFAEQYF
V gene: TRBV12-5; J gene: TRBJ2-5; CDR3 protein: CASHWGGLGETQYF
V gene: TRBV7-9; J gene: TRBJ1-1; CDR3 protein: CASSLGVGTLASNTEAFF
V gene: TRBV27; J gene: TRBJ2-2; CDR3 protein: CASSLGTARMNTGELFF
V gene: TRBV30; J gene: TRBJ1-1; CDR3 protein: CAWDRFNTEAFF
V gene: TRBV3-1/TRBV3-2; J gene: TRBJ1-2; CDR3 protein: CASSSMVNYGYTF
V gene: TRBV24-1; J gene: TRBJ1-5; CDR3 protein: CATSDRLDRGQPQHF
V gene: TRBV7-9; J gene: TRBJ2-7; CDR3 protein: CASGDNLARNEQYF
V gene: TRBV4-3; J gene: TRBJ2-3; CDR3 protein: CASSQGSGGVAVGDTQYF
V gene: TRBV10-2; J gene: TRBJ1-1; CDR3 protein: CASSGQPLNTEAFF
V gene: TRBV27; J gene: TRBJ2-7; CDR3 protein: CASSLAGGPYEQYF
V gene: TRBV24-1; J gene: TRBJ2-7; CDR3 protein: CATSDPQIYEQYF
V gene: TRBV9; J gene: TRBJ2-1; CDR3 protein: CASSAKLAGISNEQFF
V gene: TRBV5-1; J gene: TRBJ2-7; CDR3 protein: CASSPWDTNYEQYF
V gene: TRBV4-3; J gene: TRBJ1-1; CDR3 protein: CASSQAGGGLITARAFF
V gene: TRBV5-6; J gene: TRBJ1-4; CDR3 protein: CASSAKGTSEKLFF
V gene: TRBV27; J gene: TRBJ2-1; CDR3 protein: CASSFAPSSYNEQFF